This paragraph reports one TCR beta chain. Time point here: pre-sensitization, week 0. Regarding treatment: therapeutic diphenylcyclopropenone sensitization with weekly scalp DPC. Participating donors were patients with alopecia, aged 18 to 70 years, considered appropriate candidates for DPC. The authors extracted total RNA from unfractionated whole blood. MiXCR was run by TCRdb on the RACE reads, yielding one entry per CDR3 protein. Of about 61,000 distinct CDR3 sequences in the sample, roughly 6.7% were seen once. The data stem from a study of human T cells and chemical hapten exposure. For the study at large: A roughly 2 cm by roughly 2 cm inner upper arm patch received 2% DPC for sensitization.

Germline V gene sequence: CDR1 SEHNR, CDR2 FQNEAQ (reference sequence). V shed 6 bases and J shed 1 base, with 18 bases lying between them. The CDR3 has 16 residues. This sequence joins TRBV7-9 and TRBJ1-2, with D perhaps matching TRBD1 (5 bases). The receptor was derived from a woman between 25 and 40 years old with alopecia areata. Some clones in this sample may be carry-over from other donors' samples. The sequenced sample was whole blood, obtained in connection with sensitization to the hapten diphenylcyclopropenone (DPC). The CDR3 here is CASRPYDGTDNYGYTF. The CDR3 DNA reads TGTGCCAGCAGGCCATACGATGGGACGGATAACTATGGCTACACCTTC. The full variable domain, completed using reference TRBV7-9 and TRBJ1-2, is DTGVSQNPRHKITKRGQNVTFRCDPISEHNRLYWYRQTLGQGPEFLTYFQNEAQLEKSRLLSDRFSAERPKGSFSTLEIQRTEQGDSAMYLCASRPYDGTDNYGYTFGSGTRLTVV.